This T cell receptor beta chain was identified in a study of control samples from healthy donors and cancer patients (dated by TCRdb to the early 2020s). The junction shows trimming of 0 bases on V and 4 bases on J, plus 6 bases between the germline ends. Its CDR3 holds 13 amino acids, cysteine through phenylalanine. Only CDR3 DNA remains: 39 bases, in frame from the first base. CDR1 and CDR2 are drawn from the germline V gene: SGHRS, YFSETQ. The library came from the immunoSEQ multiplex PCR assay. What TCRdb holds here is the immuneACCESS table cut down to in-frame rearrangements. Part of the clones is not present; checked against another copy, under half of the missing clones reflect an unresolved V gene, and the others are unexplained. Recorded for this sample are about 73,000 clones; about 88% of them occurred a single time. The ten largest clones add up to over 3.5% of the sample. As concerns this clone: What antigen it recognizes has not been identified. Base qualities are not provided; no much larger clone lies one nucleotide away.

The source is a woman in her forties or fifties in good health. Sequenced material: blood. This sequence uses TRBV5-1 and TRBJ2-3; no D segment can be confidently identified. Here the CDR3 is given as CASSLGSPDTQYF. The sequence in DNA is TGCGCCAGCAGCTTGGGTTCACCAGATACGCAGTATTTT. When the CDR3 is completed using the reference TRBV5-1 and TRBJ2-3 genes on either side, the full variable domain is KAGVTQTPRYLIKTRGQQVTLSCSPISGHRSVSWYQQTPGQGLQFLFEYFSETQRNKGNFPGRFSGRQFSNSRSEMNVSTLELGDSALYLCASSLGSPDTQYFGPGTRLTVL.